A selection of T cell receptor beta chains follows, all from one sample in a study of blood T cell repertoires in COVID-19. Using immunoSEQ multiplex PCR, the repertoire was profiled, and TCRdb retains in-frame clones only, with some absent. The sample yields around 190,000 clones, 70% to 85% seen once. Sequenced material: peripheral blood. These receptors were obtained from a human donor in a cohort sampled during active COVID-19. Each CDR3 is given with its conserved first and last residue. A D gene is named only where the DNA matches it firmly.

j_call d_call v_call cdr3_aa
TRBJ1-1 - TRBV9 CASSGAGNTEAFF
TRBJ1-2 TRBD1 TRBV18 CASSPGTEFYGYTF
TRBJ1-4 - TRBV7-9 CASSLGRGEKLFF
TRBJ2-2 TRBD2 TRBV14 CASSRTSGVVGRELFF
TRBJ2-3 TRBD1 TRBV13 CASTTFVGQGATGTTDTQYF
TRBJ1-2 - TRBV28 CASNAEPWRGYTF
TRBJ2-1 TRBD2 TRBV4-2 CASSQEASGRYNEQFF
TRBJ2-6 - TRBV28 CASSNTGSGANVLTF
TRBJ2-1 TRBD2 TRBV28 CASSSSFGGRPDEQFF
TRBJ2-2 TRBD2 TRBV7-6 CASSASSGRALGELFF